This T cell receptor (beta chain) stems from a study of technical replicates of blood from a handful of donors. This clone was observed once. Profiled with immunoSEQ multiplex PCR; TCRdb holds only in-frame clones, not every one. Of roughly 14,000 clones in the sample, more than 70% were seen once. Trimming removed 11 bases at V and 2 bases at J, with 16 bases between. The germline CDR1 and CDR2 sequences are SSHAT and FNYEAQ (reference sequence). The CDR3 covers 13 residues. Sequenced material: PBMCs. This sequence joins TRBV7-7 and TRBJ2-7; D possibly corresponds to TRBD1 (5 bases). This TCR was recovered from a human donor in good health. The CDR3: CARHDSITYEQYF. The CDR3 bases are TGTGCCCGACACGACAGCATAACCTACGAGCAGTACTTC.